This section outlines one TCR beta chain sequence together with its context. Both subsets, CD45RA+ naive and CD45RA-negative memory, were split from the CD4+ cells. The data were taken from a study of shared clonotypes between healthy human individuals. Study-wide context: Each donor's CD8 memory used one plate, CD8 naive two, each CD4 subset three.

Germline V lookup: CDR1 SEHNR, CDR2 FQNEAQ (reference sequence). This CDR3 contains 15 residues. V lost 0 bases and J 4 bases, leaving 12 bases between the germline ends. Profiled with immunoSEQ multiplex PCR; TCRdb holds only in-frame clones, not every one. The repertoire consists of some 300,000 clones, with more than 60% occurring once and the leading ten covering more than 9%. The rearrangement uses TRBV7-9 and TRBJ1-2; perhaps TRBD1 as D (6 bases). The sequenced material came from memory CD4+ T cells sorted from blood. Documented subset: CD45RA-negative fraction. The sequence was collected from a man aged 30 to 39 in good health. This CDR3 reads CASSLAGGTGYGYTF. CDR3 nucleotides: TGTGCCAGCAGCTTAGCTGGGGGCACCGGCTATGGCTACACCTTC.